The present T cell receptor beta chain was sequenced within a study of cytomegalovirus exposure and HLA in healthy donors. Donors came from a validation cohort of 95 to 150 subjects, distinct from the first 666-subject cohort. Germline assignment: CDR1 SGHDN and CDR2 FVKESK. The CDR3 length is 12 residues. V was shortened by 5 bases and J by 5 bases, with 6 bases between the two germline ends. The method was immunoSEQ multiplex PCR; TCRdb's version includes in-frame clones alone and lacks a portion of them. The sample lists approximately 110,000 clones, roughly 93% occurring once. As for this clone: Its antigen remains unknown.

Study-level findings and limits: TCR clusters originating in the first cohort tended to co-occur in the 100 to 150 validation repertoires, according to a later analysis.

The sequenced sample consisted of PBMCs. This receptor was obtained from a woman between 18 and 29 years old in good health and CMV-seronegative. This chain links TRBV14 with TRBJ1-4; D call uncertain. The CDR3 spells CASSSGNEKLFF. The CDR3 DNA follows: TGTGCCAGCAGCTCCGGGAATGAAAAACTGTTTTTT.